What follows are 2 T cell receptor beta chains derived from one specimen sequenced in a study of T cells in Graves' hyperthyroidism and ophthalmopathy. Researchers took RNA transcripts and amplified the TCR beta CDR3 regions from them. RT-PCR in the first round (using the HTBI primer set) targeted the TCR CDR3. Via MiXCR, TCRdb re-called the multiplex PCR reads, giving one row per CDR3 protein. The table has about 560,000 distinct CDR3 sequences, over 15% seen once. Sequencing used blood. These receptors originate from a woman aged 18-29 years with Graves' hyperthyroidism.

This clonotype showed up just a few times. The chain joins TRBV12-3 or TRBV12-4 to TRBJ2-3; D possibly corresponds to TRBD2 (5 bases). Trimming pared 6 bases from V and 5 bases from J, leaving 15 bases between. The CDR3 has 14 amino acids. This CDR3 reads CASSPSRSIDTQYF. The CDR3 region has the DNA TGTGCCAGCAGCCCTAGCAGGAGTATAGATACGCAGTATTTT.

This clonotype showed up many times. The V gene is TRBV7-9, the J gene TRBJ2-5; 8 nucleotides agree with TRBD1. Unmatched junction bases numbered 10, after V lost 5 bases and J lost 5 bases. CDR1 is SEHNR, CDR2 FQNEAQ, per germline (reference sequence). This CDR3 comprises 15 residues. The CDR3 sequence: CASSLNGQGGETQYF. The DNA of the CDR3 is TGTGCCAGCAGCCTGAACGGACAGGGCGGGGAGACCCAGTACTTC. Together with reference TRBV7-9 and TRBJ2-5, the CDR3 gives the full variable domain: DTGVSQNPRHKITKRGQNVTFRCDPISEHNRLYWYRQTLGQGPEFLTYFQNEAQLEKSRLLSDRFSAERPKGSFSTLEIQRTEQGDSAMYLCASSLNGQGGETQYFGPGTRLLVL.